Each of the 12 T cell receptor beta chains below was sequenced from the same sample in a study of blood T cell repertoires in COVID-19. Produced via immunoSEQ multiplex PCR; TCRdb's table is partial and in-frame only. Among about 40,000 clones listed, 89% were seen once. The material sequenced was peripheral blood. These receptors all come from a human donor in a cohort sampled during active COVID-19.

The J gene is TRBJ1-1, the V gene TRBV6-5, with D unclear. The CDR3 contains 13 residues. V gave up 7 bases and J gave up 3 bases, with 12 bases separating them. Germline loops: CDR1 MNHEY, CDR2 SVGAGI. The DNA of the CDR3 is TGTGCCAGCAATGGGAGTCCTGACACTGAAGCTTTCTTT. Translation: CASNGSPDTEAFF.

The chain couples TRBV25-1 to TRBJ1-6, with no clear D. Trimming shortened V by 7 bases and J by 7 bases, and 20 bases separated the two germline ends. Germline V gene data show CDR1 as MGHDK and CDR2 as SYGVNS. The CDR3 is 16 residues long. CDR3 nucleotides: TGTGCCAGCACCGTGGGTACCGGGTCCGGGAATTCACCCCTCCACTTT. The encoded protein is CASTVGTGSGNSPLHF.

CDR3 bases: TGTGCCAGCAGTGAAAACAGGGGCGACGAGCAGTACTTC. Encoded protein: CASSENRGDEQYF. The rearrangement joins TRBV6-4 to TRBJ2-7, with 7 bases matching TRBD1. Germline V gene sequence: CDR1 MRHNA, CDR2 SNTAGT. The CDR3 runs 13 residues. V lost 3 bases, J lost 5 bases, and 4 bases stayed unmatched.

V and J are TRBV4-3 and TRBJ2-7; D unresolved. CDR1 is LGHNA, CDR2 YSLEER, per germline. Between the trimmed V and J ends, which lost 0 bases and 2 bases, there was a span of 17 bases. The CDR3 has 17 amino acids. CDR3 bases: TGCGCCAGCAGCCAAGATCAGGCAGGTCACCCACCCTACGAGCAGTACTTC. Translated: CASSQDQAGHPPYEQYF.

This chain connects TRBV19 to TRBJ1-5, with TRBD1 matching 7 bases. Germline CDR1 reads LNHDA; CDR2 reads SQIVND (reference sequence). V shed 5 bases, J shed 3 bases, and the junction held 4 bases outside the gene matches. This CDR3 has 14 amino acids. Here the CDR3 reads CASSRDSNNQPQHF. In DNA, the CDR3 is TGTGCCAGTAGTCGGGACAGCAACAATCAGCCCCAGCATTTT. The variable domain in full, completed from reference TRBV19 and TRBJ1-5, reads DGGITQSPKYLFRKEGQNVTLSCEQNLNHDAMYWYRQDPGQGLRLIYYSQIVNDFQKGDIAEGYSVSREKKESFPLTVTSAQKNPTAFYLCASSRDSNNQPQHFGDGTRLSIL.

The V and J genes are TRBV4-3 and TRBJ1-5, with 7 bases lining up with TRBD1. This CDR3 spans 15 amino acids. Losses at the gene ends were 2 bases for V and 6 bases for J; bases not matched to a gene: 7. Germline CDR1 reads LGHNA; CDR2 reads YSLEER. The CDR3 sequence: CASSQQRQGAQPQHF. CDR3 DNA sequence: TGCGCCAGCAGCCAACAAAGACAGGGCGCTCAGCCCCAGCATTTT.

The CDR3 reads CASSITGTASYEQYF. In nucleotides, the CDR3 is TGTGCCAGTAGTATTACCGGGACAGCTAGTTACGAGCAGTACTTC. The chain carries TRBV19 and TRBJ2-7; 7 positions agree with TRBD1. V lost 3 bases and J lost 4; bases outside the gene matches: 9. CDR1 and CDR2 (germline): LNHDA, SQIVND (reference sequence). This CDR3 spans 15 amino acids.

The chain couples TRBV2 to TRBJ1-1, with D perhaps matching TRBD1 (6 bases). Trimming removed 6 bases at V and 1 base at J, with 15 bases between. Germline V gene lookup returns CDR1 SNHLY and CDR2 FYNNEI. This CDR3 has 15 residues. The CDR3 DNA is TGTGCCAGCAGCAGCCCTGACAGGACGAACACTGAAGCTTTCTTT. Amino acid sequence: CASSSPDRTNTEAFF.

J is TRBJ1-1 and V is TRBV10-3; perhaps TRBD1 as D (5 bases). Trimming took off 3 bases at V and 0 bases at J, with 5 bases between the two ends. Looked up from germline, CDR1 is ENHRY and CDR2 is SYGVKD. This CDR3 is built from 13 residues. The CDR3 loop is CAISDRVNTEAFF. CDR3 nucleotides: TGTGCCATCAGTGACAGGGTGAACACTGAAGCTTTCTTT.

The rearrangement links TRBV2 to TRBJ1-6, with 8 bases lining up with TRBD1. Germline V gene data show CDR1 as SNHLY and CDR2 as FYNNEI. CDR3 length: 14 residues. The junction had 5 bases not matched to a gene; V was cut back by 5 bases and J by 8 bases. CDR3 amino acids: CASSRTGKDSPLHF. CDR3 nucleotide sequence: TGTGCCAGCAGTAGGACAGGGAAGGATTCACCCCTCCACTTT.

The chain has TRBV4-1 and TRBJ2-7, with 7 nucleotides matching TRBD1. CDR1 and CDR2 from the germline V gene are MGHRA and YSYEKL. The trim removed 3 bases at V and 9 bases at J, leaving 11 bases unmatched. This CDR3 comprises 14 residues. The CDR3 DNA reads TGCGCCAGCAGCCACAAGACCGACAGGGTGGGGCAGTACTTC. This gives the protein CASSHKTDRVGQYF.

The chain joins TRBV15 to TRBJ2-7; a possible D gene is TRBD1 (5 bases). The CDR3 loop spans 14 amino acids. Germline V gives CDR1 LNHNV, CDR2 YYDKDF (reference sequence). Trimming took 2 bases from V and 5 from J, leaving 13 bases between them. The CDR3 DNA sequence: TGTGCCACCAGCAGACAGGGATCACCGGACGAGCAGTACTTC. It is translated as CATSRQGSPDEQYF.